Following are 4 T cell receptor beta chains from one sample sequenced in a study of CD8 T cells in ankylosing spondylitis. Study-level findings and limits: Ankylosing spondylitis blood seemed to carry a telltale TCR beta motif made of eight or nine highly homologous variants.

Their antigen targets remain unknown. TCRdb re-derived calls from the 5' RACE reads in MiXCR, one entry per CDR3 protein. This sample has 350,000 to 450,000 distinct CDR3 sequences; roughly 26% occur once, and the top ten carry under 0.9%. The sample taken for sequencing was blood, either unsorted or a sorted T cell fraction (not recorded which). The origin of the receptors is a male donor with ankylosing spondylitis.

This clonotype was detected a few times. This CDR3 is CASSLSTAYSNQPQHF. The CDR3, as DNA: TGTGCCAGCAGCTTGAGTACAGCGTATAGCAATCAGCCCCAGCATTTT. The chain employs TRBV5-6 and TRBJ1-5; D is unclear. With 1 base removed from V and 0 bases from J, the gap between germline ends came to 11 bases. This CDR3 comprises 16 residues. CDR1 and CDR2 (germline): SGHDT, YYEEEE.

The chain has TRBV5-1 and TRBJ2-1; 8 nucleotides line up with TRBD1. V was clipped by 2 bases and J by 0 bases; unmatched bases: 7. The germline V gene has CDR1 SGHRS and CDR2 YFSETQ. This CDR3 region has 17 residues. The CDR3 sequence is CASSFATGGLSYNEQFF. The DNA of the CDR3 is TGCGCCAGCAGCTTTGCTACAGGGGGACTCTCCTACAATGAGCAGTTCTTC. The whole variable domain, filled in from reference TRBV5-1 and TRBJ2-1, reads KAGVTQTPRYLIKTRGQQVTLSCSPISGHRSVSWYQQTPGQGLQFLFEYFSETQRNKGNFPGRFSGRQFSNSRSEMNVSTLELGDSALYLCASSFATGGLSYNEQFFGPGTRLTVL.

The rearrangement joins TRBV5-1 to TRBJ2-2; 10 bases are a match to TRBD2. This CDR3 comprises 16 residues. V lost 2 bases and J lost 4; bases outside the gene matches: 5. CDR1 is SGHRS, CDR2 YFSETQ, per germline. CDR3 in amino acids: CASSLAGGTSTGELFF. In DNA, the CDR3 is TGCGCCAGCAGCTTAGCGGGAGGGACGTCCACCGGGGAGCTGTTTTTT. The full variable domain, its missing parts supplied by reference TRBV5-1 and TRBJ2-2, is KAGVTQTPRYLIKTRGQQVTLSCSPISGHRSVSWYQQTPGQGLQFLFEYFSETQRNKGNFPGRFSGRQFSNSRSEMNVSTLELGDSALYLCASSLAGGTSTGELFFGEGSRLTVL.

CDR3 nucleotides: TGTGCCAGCAGCCAAGATCCGCTTCGGCCCCAGCATTTT. It specifies CASSQDPLRPQHF. V is TRBV3-1 and J is TRBJ1-5; D unclear. CDR1 is LGHDT and CDR2 is YNNKEL in the germline V gene (reference sequence). V lost 0 bases and J 9 bases, leaving 9 bases between the germline ends. This CDR3 spans 13 amino acids.